This T cell receptor (beta chain) was recorded in a study of T cells in Graves' hyperthyroidism and ophthalmopathy. Fresh peripheral blood, 8 to 10 ml, was the source of the PBMCs. Study observations and caveats: Blood also held most thyroid clonotypes expanded beyond 0.001. Stable hyperthyroidism was separated from ophthalmopathy by a model based on 13 V-J features.

Amplified TCR beta CDR3 regions came from RNA transcripts. Carried out on the TCR CDR3, a first-round RT-PCR used the HTBI primer set. TCRdb processed the multiplex PCR reads anew with MiXCR; each CDR3 protein has one entry. Of about 400,000 distinct CDR3 sequences detected, about 15% appear once; the ten largest clones hold about 31%. Trimming took 5 bases from V and 4 from J, leaving 15 bases between them. CDR1 PRHDT and CDR2 FYEKMQ come from the germline V gene (reference sequence). The CDR3 runs to 15 residues. Turning to this clonotype: As yet, its antigen is unknown.

V is TRBV13 and J is TRBJ1-5; D gene uncertain. Sequenced: blood. The receptor's source is a young woman with Graves' hyperthyroidism. CDR3 bases: TGTGCCAGCAGCCAAGGTAGCCAGACGAATCAGCCCCAGCATTTT. Translation gives CASSQGSQTNQPQHF.